This T cell receptor beta chain was identified during a study of identical twins. MiXCR, applied by TCRdb to the 5' RACE reads, yields one record per CDR3 protein. The sample has approximately 500,000 distinct CDR3 sequences; less than 25% are singletons. The CDR3 is 12 amino acids. Trimming shortened V by 5 bases and J by 11 bases, and 15 bases separated the two germline ends. Points on this clonotype: Antigen specificity is unknown.

Regarding the study as a whole: Invariant T cells like MAIT and iNKT could partly confound the zero-insertion analyses.

The same sample was also used in a study of T cells expressing NK-cell markers. From that second work: The authors sequenced eight donors, of whom seven were HCMV-seropositive and one was seronegative. The leading position in the CD3+CD56-NKG2C+ fraction of several donors also went to these clonotypes.

Sequenced: CD4+ T cells sorted from blood. This TCR was recovered from a woman younger than 35 in good health. The chain is built from TRBV12-3 or TRBV12-4 and TRBJ1-1; D might be TRBD1 (5 bases). CDR3: CASSPSGIKAFF. The CDR3 DNA reads as TGTGCCAGCAGTCCCTCAGGGATTAAGGCTTTCTTT.